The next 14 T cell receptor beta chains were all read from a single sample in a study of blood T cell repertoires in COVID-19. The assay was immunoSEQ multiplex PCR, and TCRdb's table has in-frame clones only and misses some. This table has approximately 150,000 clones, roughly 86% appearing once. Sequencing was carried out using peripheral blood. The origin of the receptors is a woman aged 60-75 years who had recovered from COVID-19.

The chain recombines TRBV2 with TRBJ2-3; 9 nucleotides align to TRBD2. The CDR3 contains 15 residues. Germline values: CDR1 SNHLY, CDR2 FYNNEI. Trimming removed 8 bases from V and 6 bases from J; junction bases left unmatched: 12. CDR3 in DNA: TGTGCCAGCGCTCGGACTAGCGCCTTCACGGATACGCAGTATTTT. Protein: CASARTSAFTDTQYF.

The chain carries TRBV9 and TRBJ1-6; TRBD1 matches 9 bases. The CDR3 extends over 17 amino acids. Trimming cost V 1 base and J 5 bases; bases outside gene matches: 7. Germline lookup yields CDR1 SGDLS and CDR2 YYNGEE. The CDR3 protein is CASSVIGTGSHNSPLHF. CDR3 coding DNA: TGTGCCAGCAGCGTAATTGGGACAGGGAGCCATAATTCACCCCTCCACTTT.

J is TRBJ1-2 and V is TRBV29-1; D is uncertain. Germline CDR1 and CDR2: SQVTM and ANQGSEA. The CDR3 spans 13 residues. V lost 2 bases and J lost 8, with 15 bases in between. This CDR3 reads CSVETMSVSGYTF. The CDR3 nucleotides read TGCAGCGTTGAAACCATGTCAGTCTCGGGCTACACCTTC.

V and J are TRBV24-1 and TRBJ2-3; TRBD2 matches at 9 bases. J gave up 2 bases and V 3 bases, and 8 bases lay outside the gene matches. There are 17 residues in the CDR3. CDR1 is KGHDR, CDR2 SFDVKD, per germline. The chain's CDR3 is CATSDTPTSGYTDTQYF. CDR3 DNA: TGTGCCACCAGTGATACCCCAACTAGCGGGTACACAGATACGCAGTATTTT.

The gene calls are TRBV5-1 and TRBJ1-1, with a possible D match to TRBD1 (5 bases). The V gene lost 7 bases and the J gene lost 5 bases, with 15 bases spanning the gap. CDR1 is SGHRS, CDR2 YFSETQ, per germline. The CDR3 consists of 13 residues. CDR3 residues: CASRRDGGTEAFF. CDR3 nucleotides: TGCGCCAGCCGCCGAGACGGGGGAACTGAAGCTTTCTTT.

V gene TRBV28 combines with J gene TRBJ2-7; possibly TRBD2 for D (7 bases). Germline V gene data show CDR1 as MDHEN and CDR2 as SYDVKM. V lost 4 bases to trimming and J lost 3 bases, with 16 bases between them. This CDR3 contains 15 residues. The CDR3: CASSYRGGVSYEQYF. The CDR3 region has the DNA TGTGCCAGCAGTTATAGGGGGGGCGTTAGCTACGAGCAGTACTTC.

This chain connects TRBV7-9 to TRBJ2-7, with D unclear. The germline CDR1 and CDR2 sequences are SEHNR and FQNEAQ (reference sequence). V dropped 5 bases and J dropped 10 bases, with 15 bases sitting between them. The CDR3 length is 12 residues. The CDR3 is CASSPPPGRQYF. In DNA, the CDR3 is TGTGCCAGCAGCCCCCCTCCGGGTAGACAGTACTTC.

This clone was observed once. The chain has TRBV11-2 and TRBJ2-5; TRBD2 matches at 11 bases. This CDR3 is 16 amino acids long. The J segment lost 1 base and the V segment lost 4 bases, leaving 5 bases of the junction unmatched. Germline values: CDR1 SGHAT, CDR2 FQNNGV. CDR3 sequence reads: CASSSGLAGGQETQYF. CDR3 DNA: TGTGCCAGCAGCTCCGGGCTAGCGGGGGGCCAAGAGACCCAGTACTTC.

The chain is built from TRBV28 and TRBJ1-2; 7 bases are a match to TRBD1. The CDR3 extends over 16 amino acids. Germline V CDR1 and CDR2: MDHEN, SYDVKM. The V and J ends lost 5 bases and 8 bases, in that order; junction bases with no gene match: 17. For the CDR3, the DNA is TGTGCCAGCAGTCCCCAGGGTTACTTCCAGGGGGGAGGCTACACCTTC. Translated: CASSPQGYFQGGGYTF.

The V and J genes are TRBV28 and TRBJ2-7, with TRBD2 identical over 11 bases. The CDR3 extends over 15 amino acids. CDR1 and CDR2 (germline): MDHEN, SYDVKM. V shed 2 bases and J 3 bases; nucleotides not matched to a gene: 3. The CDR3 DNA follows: TGTGCCAGCAGTTTAACTAGCGGGGGTGACTACGAGCAGTACTTC. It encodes CASSLTSGGDYEQYF. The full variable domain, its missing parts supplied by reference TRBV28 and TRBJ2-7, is DVKVTQSSRYLVKRTGEKVFLECVQDMDHENMFWYRQDPGLGLRLIYFSYDVKMKEKGDIPEGYSVSREKKERFSLILESASTNQTSMYLCASSLTSGGDYEQYFGPGTRLTVT.

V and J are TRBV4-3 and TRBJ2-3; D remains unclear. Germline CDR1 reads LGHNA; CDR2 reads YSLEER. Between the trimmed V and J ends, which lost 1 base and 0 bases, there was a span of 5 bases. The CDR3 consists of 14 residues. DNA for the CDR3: TGCGCCAGCAGCCAAGGAGCTAGCACAGATACGCAGTATTTT. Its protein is CASSQGASTDTQYF.

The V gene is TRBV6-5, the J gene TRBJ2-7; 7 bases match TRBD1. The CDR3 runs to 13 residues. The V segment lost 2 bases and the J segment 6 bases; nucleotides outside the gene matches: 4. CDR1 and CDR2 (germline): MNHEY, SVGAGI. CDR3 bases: TGTGCCAGCAGTTACCCCGGGACAGCCGAGCAGTACTTC. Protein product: CASSYPGTAEQYF.

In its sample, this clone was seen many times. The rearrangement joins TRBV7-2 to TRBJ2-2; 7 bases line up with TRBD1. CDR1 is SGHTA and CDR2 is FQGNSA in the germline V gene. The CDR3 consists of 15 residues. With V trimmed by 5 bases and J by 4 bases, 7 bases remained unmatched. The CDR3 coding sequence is TGTGCCAGCAGCAACCGACAGGGCGGCACCGGGGAGCTGTTTTTT. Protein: CASSNRQGGTGELFF. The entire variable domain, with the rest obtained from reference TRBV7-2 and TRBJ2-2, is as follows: GAGVSQSPSNKVTEKGKDVELRCDPISGHTALYWYRQSLGQGLEFLIYFQGNSAPDKSGLPSDRFSAERTGGSVSTLTIQRTQQEDSAVYLCASSNRQGGTGELFFGEGSRLTVL.

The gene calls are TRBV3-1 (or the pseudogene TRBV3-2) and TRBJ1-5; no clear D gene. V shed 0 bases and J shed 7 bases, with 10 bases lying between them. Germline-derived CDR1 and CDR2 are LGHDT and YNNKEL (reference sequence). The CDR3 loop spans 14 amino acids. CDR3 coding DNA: TGTGCCAGCAGCCAAGATGTTCGGGGACAGCCCCAGCATTTT. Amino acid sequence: CASSQDVRGQPQHF.